Following are 25 T cell receptor beta chains from one sample sequenced in a study of blood T cell repertoires in COVID-19. The repertoire was sequenced with immunoSEQ multiplex PCR; TCRdb's copy has only in-frame clones and lacks some. The sample consists of about 98,000 clones, roughly 80% of them appearing once. The sample comprised peripheral blood. The receptors stem from an elderly woman with acute or convalescent COVID-19.

V is TRBV5-1 and J is TRBJ2-2; D is undetermined. In germline, CDR1 is SGHRS, CDR2 YFSETQ. The CDR3 loop spans 15 amino acids. The ends were cut back, 0 bases at V and 3 bases at J, with 9 bases in the middle. CDR3: CASSLVGGDTGELFF. CDR3 in DNA: TGCGCCAGCAGCTTGGTTGGTGGAGACACCGGGGAGCTGTTTTTT. Filled out from reference TRBV5-1 and TRBJ2-2, the complete variable domain reads KAGVTQTPRYLIKTRGQQVTLSCSPISGHRSVSWYQQTPGQGLQFLFEYFSETQRNKGNFPGRFSGRQFSNSRSEMNVSTLELGDSALYLCASSLVGGDTGELFFGEGSRLTVL.

The chain links TRBV5-3 to TRBJ1-4, with no clear D. TRBV5-3 is given ORF status, its function remaining uncertain. Trimming removed 1 base at V and 0 bases at J, with 7 bases between. The CDR3 loop spans 15 amino acids. The CDR3 spells CARSLRVSTNEKLFF. The CDR3 region has the DNA TGTGCCAGAAGCTTGCGAGTATCAACTAATGAAAAACTGTTTTTT.

The chain employs TRBV21-1 and TRBJ2-7; the table's D call, TRBD2, has no DNA check behind it. TRBV21-1 is marked as a pseudogene. The CDR3 consists of 17 residues. Here the CDR3 DNA reads TGTGCCAGCAGCCTTCCTGGGGGGGGTTGGGCAGTCTACGAGCAGTACGTC. This translates into CASSLPGGGWAVYEQYV.

This chain connects TRBV7-9 to TRBJ1-2; D may be TRBD1 (6 bases). Germline V gene sequence: CDR1 SEHNR, CDR2 FQNEAQ (reference sequence). Between the trimmed V and J ends, which lost 2 bases and 5 bases, there was a span of 12 bases. The CDR3 is made up of 14 amino acids. CDR3 DNA: TGTGCCAGCAGCTTATCAGGGGACTATTATGGCTACACCTTC. Protein: CASSLSGDYYGYTF.

The chain couples TRBV5-1 to TRBJ2-3, with 12 bases matching TRBD2. Trimming removed 9 bases from V and 0 bases from J; junction bases left unmatched: 11. Per the germline V gene, CDR1 is SGHRS and CDR2 is YFSETQ. The CDR3 has 17 residues. The CDR3 loop is CATKRLAGATSTDTQYF. CDR3 sequence (DNA): TGCGCCACCAAGCGACTAGCGGGAGCTACTAGCACAGATACGCAGTATTTT.

This clone was recorded only once. The genes are TRBV11-2 and TRBJ2-5; D unclear. This CDR3 is built from 15 residues. Germline CDR1 and CDR2: SGHAT and FQNNGV. Deletions cut 0 bases from V and 1 base from J, with 9 bases between. This CDR3 reads CASSLDGSGQETQYF. As DNA, the CDR3 is TGTGCCAGCAGCTTAGACGGGTCGGGCCAAGAGACCCAGTACTTC.

This chain links TRBV6-5 with TRBJ1-5; tentatively, D is TRBD1 (6 bases). Germline V gives CDR1 MNHEY, CDR2 SVGAGI. The CDR3 is 15 amino acids. V gave up 2 bases and J gave up 9 bases, with 17 bases separating them. The CDR3 loop is CASSYPNRELSPQHF. CDR3 in DNA: TGTGCCAGCAGTTACCCCAACAGGGAGCTATCGCCCCAGCATTTT.

The CDR3 DNA follows: TGTGCCAGCAGCTTGCCCCGGACTAGCGGGGGGGGCACTAGCACAGATACGCAGTATTTT. It is translated as CASSLPRTSGGGTSTDTQYF. This chain uses TRBV5-4 with TRBJ2-3; TRBD2 matches at 15 bases. CDR1 is SGHNT and CDR2 is YYREEE in the germline V gene (reference sequence). The ends lost 1 base at V and 0 bases at J; junction bases unmatched: 9. CDR3 length: 20 residues.

This chain's CDR3 is CASSLADYGYTF. In DNA form, the CDR3 reads TGTGCCAGCAGCCTGGCCGACTATGGCTACACCTTC. The chain combines TRBV28 with TRBJ1-2, with D unclear. V lost 6 bases and J 3 bases, leaving 8 bases between the germline ends. This CDR3 spans 12 amino acids. Germline loops: CDR1 MDHEN, CDR2 SYDVKM.

The V call is TRBV7-9, the J call TRBJ1-3, with D maybe TRBD1 (6 bases). The CDR3 loop spans 14 amino acids. Germline assignment: CDR1 SEHNR and CDR2 FQNEAQ (reference sequence). Trimming pared 3 bases from V and 5 bases from J, leaving 11 bases between. The CDR3 DNA sequence: TGTGCCAGCAGCTTCGGACAGCGTCGAAACACCATATATTTT. It encodes CASSFGQRRNTIYF.

This chain uses TRBV29-1 with TRBJ1-3, with no clear D. V lost 8 bases, J lost 0 bases, and 8 bases lay in between. The CDR3 spans 12 residues. Per germline, CDR1 SQVTM and CDR2 ANQGSEA. The CDR3 is CSSLSSGNTIYF. The CDR3 region has the DNA TGCAGCTCTCTGAGCTCTGGAAACACCATATATTTT.

The chain is built from TRBV7-2 and TRBJ2-2; D might be TRBD1 (7 bases). The CDR3 length is 15 residues. Looked up from germline, CDR1 is SGHTA and CDR2 is FQGNSA. Deletions cut 5 bases from V and 4 bases from J, with 14 bases between. The CDR3 sequence is CASSRQGGGTGELFF. The DNA of the CDR3 is TGTGCCAGCAGCAGACAGGGAGGAGGCACCGGGGAGCTGTTTTTT.

V and J are TRBV7-2 and TRBJ1-5; TRBD1 might be the D (5 bases). With 9 bases removed from V and 4 bases from J, the gap between germline ends came to 19 bases. Germline CDR1 SGHTA, CDR2 FQGNSA. The length of the CDR3 is 15 residues. DNA for the CDR3: TGTGCCAGTACGCCGGATGACAGCGTAAATCAGCCCCAGCATTTT. Protein: CASTPDDSVNQPQHF.

The chain employs TRBV5-4 and TRBJ2-7; no clear D gene. V was shortened by 3 bases and J by 6 bases, with 13 bases between the two germline ends. The germline V gene has CDR1 SGHNT and CDR2 YYREEE (reference sequence). This CDR3 is 13 amino acids long. CDR3 sequence reads: CASSSSIASEQYF. CDR3 in DNA: TGTGCCAGCAGCTCTTCGATAGCCTCCGAGCAGTACTTC. The full variable domain, rest sourced from reference TRBV5-4 and TRBJ2-7, is ETGVTQSPTHLIKTRGQQVTLRCSSQSGHNTVSWYQQALGQGPQFIFQYYREEENGRGNFPPRFSGLQFPNYSSELNVNALELDDSALYLCASSSSIASEQYFGPGTRLTVT.

This clone was seen more than once but under ten times. V usage is TRBV7-2 and J usage is TRBJ2-7; D is possibly TRBD1 (5 bases). From germline, CDR1 is SGHTA and CDR2 FQGNSA. The CDR3 has 15 amino acids. With 1 base removed from V and 3 bases from J, the gap between germline ends came to 13 bases. The CDR3 DNA reads as TGTGCCAGCAGCTTAGTCGCCAGGGAAGGCTACGAGCAGTACTTC. Its translation: CASSLVAREGYEQYF.

The rearrangement uses TRBV6-5 and TRBJ1-2; weak D call: TRBD1 (6 bases). There are 13 residues in the CDR3. Germline V gene sequence: CDR1 MNHEY, CDR2 SVGAGI. V lost 6 bases and J lost 7, with 15 bases in between. The CDR3 here is CASRLGQFSGYTF. The DNA for the CDR3 is TGTGCCAGCAGACTCGGACAGTTCTCTGGCTACACCTTC.

V gene TRBV5-1 combines with J gene TRBJ1-1, with 9 nucleotides matching TRBD1. J was trimmed by 7 bases and V by 4 bases; bases with no gene match: 8. Germline CDR1 is SGHRS and CDR2 is YFSETQ. The CDR3 covers 14 residues. CDR3 protein: CASSGGTGSIEAFF. CDR3 sequence (DNA): TGCGCCAGCAGCGGAGGGACAGGGTCAATTGAAGCTTTCTTT.

The chain links TRBV30 to TRBJ1-5; D remains ambiguous. Trimming cost V 3 bases and J 4 bases, with 7 bases left between them. CDR1 and CDR2 from the germline V gene are GTSNPN and SVGIG (reference sequence). CDR3 length: 12 residues. The CDR3 DNA reads as TGTGCCTGGAGCGGGGTGAATCAGCCCCAGCATTTT. Its protein is CAWSGVNQPQHF. The full variable domain, in which reference TRBV30 and TRBJ1-5 provide the parts outside the CDR3, is SQTIHQWPATLVQPVGSPLSLECTVEGTSNPNLYWYRQAAGRGLQLLFYSVGIGQISSEVPQNLSASRPQDRQFILSSKKLLLSDSGFYLCAWSGVNQPQHFGDGTRLSIL.

With respect to this clone: A junction end diverges from the germline sequence, so it may reflect a read error. CDR3 bases: TGTGCCAGCACCACCCCGGGAGGGGGGGGTCGTTTT. Its protein is CASTTPGGGGRF. The chain carries TRBV7-2 and TRBJ2-3; 8 bases line up with TRBD2. CDR3 size: 12 residues. Looked up from germline, CDR1 is SGHTA and CDR2 is FQGNSA.

The chain is built from TRBV6-6 and TRBJ1-6; maybe TRBD1 (6 bases). V shed 6 bases and J shed 7 bases, with 16 bases lying between them. The CDR3 loop spans 15 amino acids. The V gene's germline CDR1 is MNHNY and CDR2 SVGAGI (reference sequence). In DNA, the CDR3 is TGTGCCAGCAGGGCCACCGGGACATTGAATTCACCCCTCCACTTT. Translated: CASRATGTLNSPLHF.

The chain uses TRBV6-5 and TRBJ1-4, with 8 bases lining up with TRBD1. The J segment lost 7 bases and the V segment lost 8 bases, leaving 9 bases of the junction unmatched. CDR1 and CDR2 from the germline V gene are MNHEY and SVGAGI. The CDR3 is 14 residues long. CDR3 amino acids: CASLRGQAGEKLFF. The CDR3 bases are TGTGCCAGCCTGAGGGGACAGGCGGGTGAAAAACTGTTTTTT.

V gene TRBV5-8 combines with J gene TRBJ1-6, with TRBD1 identical over 8 bases. CDR3 length: 17 residues. After removal of 0 bases from V and 9 bases from J, the junction contained 11 bases not matched to a gene. Germline CDR1 reads SGHTS; CDR2 reads YDEGEE. CDR3 region: CASSLGPLTGVGSPLHF. The CDR3 region has the DNA TGTGCCAGCAGCTTGGGGCCGTTGACAGGGGTGGGTTCACCCCTCCACTTT.

This chain joins TRBV7-8 and TRBJ1-2, with 11 bases identical to TRBD1. Germline CDR1 SGHVS, CDR2 FQNEAQ. This CDR3 is built from 13 residues. The V gene end was trimmed by 5 bases and the J gene end by 6 bases; junction bases not matched to a gene: 2. DNA for the CDR3: TGTGCCAGCAGCCCGGACAGGGGGCATGGCTACACCTTC. Amino acid sequence: CASSPDRGHGYTF.

The rearrangement joins TRBV5-1 to TRBJ1-2; 7 bases agree with TRBD1. With 3 bases clipped from V and 2 bases from J, the junction kept 4 bases outside the gene matches. Germline V gives CDR1 SGHRS, CDR2 YFSETQ. The CDR3 loop spans 14 amino acids. CDR3 DNA sequence: TGCGCCAGCAGCTCCGGACAGGCGAACTATGGCTACACCTTC. Protein product: CASSSGQANYGYTF. The whole variable domain, remainder taken from reference TRBV5-1 and TRBJ1-2, is KAGVTQTPRYLIKTRGQQVTLSCSPISGHRSVSWYQQTPGQGLQFLFEYFSETQRNKGNFPGRFSGRQFSNSRSEMNVSTLELGDSALYLCASSSGQANYGYTFGSGTRLTVV.

J is TRBJ1-2 and V is TRBV6-1; TRBD1 is a possible D gene (6 bases). This CDR3 comprises 15 residues. V shed 1 base and J shed 2 bases, with 11 bases lying between them. The germline gives CDR1 MNHNS, CDR2 SASEGT. This CDR3 is CASSEVTGMNYGYTF. CDR3 in DNA: TGTGCCAGCAGTGAAGTCACAGGGATGAACTATGGCTACACCTTC.